These 23 T cell receptor beta chains came from one sample sequenced in a study of shared clonotypes between healthy human individuals. Generated by immunoSEQ multiplex PCR, the TCRdb table keeps only in-frame clones and is missing some. Counted here are fewer than 1.8 million clones, approximately 98.5% occurring once; the ten biggest clones make up approximately 0.4%. Material: naive CD4+ T cells sorted from blood. Subset described: CD45RA+ positively selected. These receptors were obtained from a man aged 30 to 45 in good health.

The chain couples TRBV4-3 to TRBJ2-2, with D perhaps given as TRBD1 or TRBD2 (5 bases each). Between the trimmed V and J ends, which lost 4 bases and 3 bases, there was a span of 15 bases. The CDR3 consists of 16 residues. Looked up from germline, CDR1 is LGHNA and CDR2 is YSLEER. CDR3 nucleotides: TGCGCCAGCAGCCGCCTGACCGGGACGCACACCGGGGAGCTGTTTTTT. It encodes CASSRLTGTHTGELFF.

The chain links TRBV2 to TRBJ1-5, with TRBD1 as a possible D gene (5 bases). V was shortened by 6 bases and J by 0 bases, with 21 bases between the two germline ends. This CDR3 has 18 amino acids. Germline CDR1 SNHLY, CDR2 FYNNEI. This chain's CDR3 is CASSLIQELRYSNQPQHF. DNA for the CDR3: TGTGCCAGCAGCCTTATACAGGAGCTGCGTTATAGCAATCAGCCCCAGCATTTT. The full variable domain, its missing parts supplied by reference TRBV2 and TRBJ1-5, is EPEVTQTPSHQVTQMGQEVILRCVPISNHLYFYWYRQILGQKVEFLVSFYNNEISEKSEIFDDQFSVERPDGSNFTLKIRSTKLEDSAMYFCASSLIQELRYSNQPQHFGDGTRLSIL.

The genes are TRBV9 and TRBJ2-1, with D perhaps TRBD1 (6 bases). Germline assignment: CDR1 SGDLS and CDR2 YYNGEE. Trimming pared 4 bases from V and 7 bases from J, leaving 21 bases between. This CDR3 contains 16 residues. CDR3 coding DNA: TGTGCCAGCAGCCTTAGACAGGTGGTGGACACGAATGAGCAGTTCTTC. This gives the protein CASSLRQVVDTNEQFF. Combining the CDR3 with reference TRBV9 and TRBJ2-1 gives the whole variable domain DSGVTQTPKHLITATGQRVTLRCSPRSGDLSVYWYQQSLDQGLQFLIQYYNGEERAKGNILERFSAQQFPDLHSELNLSSLELGDSALYFCASSLRQVVDTNEQFFGPGTRLTVL.

V gene TRBV5-1 combines with J gene TRBJ2-1, with 9 positions matching TRBD2. Germline values: CDR1 SGHRS, CDR2 YFSETQ. CDR3 length equals 16 residues. V shed 4 bases and J 0 bases; nucleotides not matched to a gene: 5. The CDR3 is CASSIVAGVSYNEQFF. The CDR3, as DNA: TGCGCCAGCAGCATAGTAGCGGGAGTCTCCTACAATGAGCAGTTCTTC.

V gene TRBV28 combines with J gene TRBJ1-1, with a possible D match to TRBD1 (6 bases). CDR3 length: 15 residues. V lost 4 bases to trimming and J lost 5 bases, with 17 bases between them. The V gene's germline CDR1 is MDHEN and CDR2 SYDVKM. For the CDR3, the DNA is TGTGCCAGCAGTTCCCCTAGGGGGGGCTTTACTGAAGCTTTCTTT. Its protein is CASSSPRGGFTEAFF.

The chain carries TRBV19 and TRBJ2-5; D is unresolved. This CDR3 comprises 16 residues. V was cut by 4 bases and J by 0 bases, with 15 bases left in between. CDR1 LNHDA and CDR2 SQIVND come from the germline V gene (reference sequence). CDR3 in amino acids: CASSKGPVADQETQYF. CDR3 in DNA: TGTGCCAGTAGTAAGGGCCCCGTGGCGGACCAAGAGACCCAGTACTTC. Drawing the rest from reference TRBV19 and TRBJ2-5, the complete variable domain is DGGITQSPKYLFRKEGQNVTLSCEQNLNHDAMYWYRQDPGQGLRLIYYSQIVNDFQKGDIAEGYSVSREKKESFPLTVTSAQKNPTAFYLCASSKGPVADQETQYFGPGTRLLVL.

V gene TRBV27 combines with J gene TRBJ2-1; weak D call: TRBD2 (6 bases). The length of the CDR3 is 16 residues. Trimming stripped 3 bases from V and 0 bases from J, with 12 bases between. Germline loops: CDR1 MNHEY, CDR2 SMNVEV (reference sequence). This CDR3 is CASSLRGLSSYNEQFF. CDR3 bases: TGTGCCAGCAGTTTGAGGGGACTGAGCTCCTACAATGAGCAGTTCTTC.

For this clone: This sample includes further DNA sequences coding for the same CDR3. The rearrangement uses TRBV2 and TRBJ2-3; 9 nucleotides agree with TRBD1. The germline V gene encodes CDR1 SNHLY and CDR2 FYNNEI. The CDR3 has 14 amino acids. The V segment lost 1 base and the J segment 6 bases; nucleotides outside the gene matches: 2. The CDR3, as DNA: TGTGCCAGCAGTGAAGACAGGGGGCGGGATACGCAGTATTTT. As protein: CASSEDRGRDTQYF.

This clone was picked up one time. The CDR3 region is CASIAGGIGEQFF. The DNA of the CDR3 is TGTGCCAGTATAGCGGGAGGTATCGGTGAGCAGTTCTTC. The gene calls are TRBV28 and TRBJ2-1; TRBD2 aligns across 10 bases. Trimming took 9 bases from V and 9 from J; bases not matched to a gene: 8. The CDR3 is made up of 13 amino acids. CDR1 and CDR2 (germline): MDHEN, SYDVKM.

This clone was observed once. The chain uses TRBV11-1 and TRBJ2-2; D gene uncertain. CDR3 size: 12 residues. The germline gives CDR1 SGHAT, CDR2 FQDESV (reference sequence). The germline V and J ends were trimmed by 5 bases and 7 bases, with 8 bases remaining between them. The CDR3 protein is CASSPHFGELFF. CDR3 nucleotide sequence: TGTGCCAGCAGCCCGCATTTCGGGGAGCTGTTTTTT.

The table lists this clone with a count of one. Within the sample, other DNA sequences also encode this same CDR3. The genes are TRBV9 and TRBJ2-1, with 8 bases fitting TRBD2. This CDR3 has 15 amino acids. Germline V gene data show CDR1 as SGDLS and CDR2 as YYNGEE. The V and J ends lost 4 bases and 6 bases, in that order; junction bases with no gene match: 9. The CDR3 spells CASSPRLATVNEQFF. Here the CDR3 DNA reads TGTGCCAGCAGCCCAAGACTAGCGACAGTCAATGAGCAGTTCTTC.

The rearrangement uses TRBV9 and TRBJ2-5; possible D gene TRBD2, 5 bases. Germline CDR1 is SGDLS and CDR2 is YYNGEE. CDR3 size: 14 residues. V lost 0 bases, J lost 5 bases, and 11 bases lay in between. CDR3 DNA sequence: TGTGCCAGCAGCGTAGCCGGGGTGTGGGAGACCCAGTACTTC. Its protein product is CASSVAGVWETQYF.

V is TRBV7-9 and J is TRBJ1-5; a weak D match, TRBD1 (5 bases). Deletions cut 5 bases from V and 2 bases from J, with 13 bases between. This CDR3 region has 15 residues. Germline CDR1 reads SEHNR; CDR2 reads FQNEAQ (reference sequence). The chain's CDR3 is CASSPQGTGNQPQHF. As DNA, the CDR3 is TGTGCCAGCAGCCCCCAGGGAACTGGCAATCAGCCCCAGCATTTT.

This clone was detected only once. An end of the junction differs from the germline gene, which may be a read error. This chain joins TRBV27 and TRBJ2-3; D might be TRBD2 (6 bases). The CDR3 covers 14 residues. The V gene's germline CDR1 is MNHEY and CDR2 SMNVEV (reference sequence). CDR3 protein: CASMDAGITYTQYF. In nucleotides, the CDR3 is TGTGCCAGCATGGACGCGGGGATCACATATACGCAGTATTTT.

Here the CDR3 reads CASRFPMISTSGRGEQFF. The CDR3 bases are TGTGCAAGTCGCTTCCCCATGATTTCGACTAGCGGGAGAGGTGAGCAGTTCTTC. V is TRBV12-2 and J is TRBJ2-1; the table's D call TRBD2 went unverified against the DNA. TRBV12-2 is an annotated pseudogene. There are 18 residues in the CDR3.

The count of this clone is one. The chain couples TRBV11-2 to TRBJ2-4; TRBD1 or TRBD2 may be the D gene (6 bases each). Trimming pared 3 bases from V and 6 bases from J, leaving 15 bases between. Germline loops: CDR1 SGHAT, CDR2 FQNNGV. The CDR3 sequence is 15 residues long. CDR3 in amino acids: CASSFFLGGRNIQYF. The DNA of the CDR3 is TGTGCCAGCAGCTTTTTTTTAGGGGGGAGAAACATTCAGTACTTC.

The chain has TRBV18 and TRBJ2-2, with D maybe TRBD1 (6 bases). From germline, CDR1 is KGHSH and CDR2 LQKENI. V was cut by 5 bases and J by 0 bases, with 19 bases left in between. The CDR3 runs to 18 residues. The CDR3 DNA is TGTGCCAGCTCATCTAAGACTACAGGGTGGACGAACACCGGGGAGCTGTTTTTT. Amino acids: CASSSKTTGWTNTGELFF.

The genes are TRBV19 and TRBJ1-5; 8 bases match TRBD1. The CDR3 sequence is 19 residues long. After removal of 0 bases from V and 6 bases from J, the junction contained 16 bases not matched to a gene. CDR1 LNHDA and CDR2 SQIVND come from the germline V gene (reference sequence). CDR3 region: CASSIDRRGDRGYGQPQHF. The CDR3 DNA reads as TGTGCCAGTAGTATAGATCGCAGGGGTGACAGGGGTTACGGTCAGCCCCAGCATTTT.

V and J are TRBV2 and TRBJ1-4; 9 bases agree with TRBD1. Germline CDR1 and CDR2: SNHLY and FYNNEI. The CDR3 covers 15 residues. The ends lost 3 bases at V and 7 bases at J; junction bases unmatched: 6. The CDR3 is CASSEDRGWSEKLFF. The CDR3 nucleotides read TGTGCCAGCAGTGAGGACAGGGGATGGAGTGAAAAACTGTTTTTT. Complete variable domain (other parts from reference TRBV2 and TRBJ1-4): EPEVTQTPSHQVTQMGQEVILRCVPISNHLYFYWYRQILGQKVEFLVSFYNNEISEKSEIFDDQFSVERPDGSNFTLKIRSTKLEDSAMYFCASSEDRGWSEKLFFGSGTQLSVL.

The V gene is TRBV7-3, the J gene TRBJ2-7, with 8 bases identical to TRBD2. This CDR3 has 14 residues. V lost 8 bases and J lost 6; bases outside the gene matches: 12. Germline values: CDR1 SGHTA, CDR2 FQGTGA. The DNA of the CDR3 is TGTGCCAGCGGACCGAGCGGGAGAGCTAGCGAGCAGTACTTC. Protein product: CASGPSGRASEQYF.

The rearrangement joins TRBV7-9 to TRBJ2-5; TRBD2 agrees at 12 bases. CDR1 and CDR2 (germline): SEHNR, FQNEAQ (reference sequence). The ends lost 3 bases at V and 1 base at J; junction bases unmatched: 6. The CDR3 extends over 17 amino acids. The CDR3 loop reads CASSLGLAGSIQETQYF. In DNA, the CDR3 is TGTGCCAGCAGCTTGGGACTAGCGGGTAGCATCCAAGAGACCCAGTACTTC.

V gene TRBV18 combines with J gene TRBJ1-5, with 10 positions matching TRBD1. There are 22 residues in the CDR3. Germline CDR1 reads KGHSH; CDR2 reads LQKENI. V was pared by 3 bases and J by 5 bases, with 25 bases of the junction left unmatched. For the CDR3, the DNA is TGTGCCAGCTCACCCCTAATTATGGTCGACAGGGGGCCACACGGTCATGATCAGCCCCAGCATTTT. This translates into CASSPLIMVDRGPHGHDQPQHF. The variable domain in full, with the rest retrieved from reference TRBV18 and TRBJ1-5, is NAGVMQNPRHLVRRRGQEARLRCSPMKGHSHVYWYRQLPEEGLKFMVYLQKENIIDESGMPKERFSAEFPKEGPSILRIQQVVRGDSAAYFCASSPLIMVDRGPHGHDQPQHFGDGTRLSIL.

The chain couples TRBV6-1 to TRBJ2-2; D uncertain. Per germline, CDR1 MNHNS and CDR2 SASEGT. The CDR3 length is 15 residues. V was clipped by 0 bases and J by 4 bases, with 9 bases between them. The CDR3 loop reads CASSEARQITGELFF. CDR3 DNA sequence: TGTGCCAGCAGTGAAGCGAGGCAGATCACCGGGGAGCTGTTTTTT.